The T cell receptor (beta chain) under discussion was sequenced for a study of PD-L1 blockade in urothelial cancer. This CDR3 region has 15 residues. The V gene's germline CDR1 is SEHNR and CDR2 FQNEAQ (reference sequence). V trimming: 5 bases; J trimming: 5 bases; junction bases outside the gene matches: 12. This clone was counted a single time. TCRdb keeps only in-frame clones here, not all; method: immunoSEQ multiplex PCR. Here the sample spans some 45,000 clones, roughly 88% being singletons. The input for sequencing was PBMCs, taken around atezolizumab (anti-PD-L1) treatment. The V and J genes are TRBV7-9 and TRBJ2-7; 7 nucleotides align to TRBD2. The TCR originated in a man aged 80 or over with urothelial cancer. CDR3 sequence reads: CASSQLATAGDEQYF. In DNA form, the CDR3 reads TGTGCCAGCAGCCAACTAGCGACCGCCGGGGACGAGCAGTACTTC.